This T cell receptor beta chain was retrieved from a study of cytomegalovirus exposure and HLA in healthy donors. Study findings and constraints: One cluster of highly shared sequence variants probably arose as a sequencing artifact. Segments of the TCR beta V type were, in most cases, productive about 90% or about 30% of the time in an earlier analysis. The investigators catalogued about 170 TCR beta chains as cytomegalovirus-associated. The study found most TCR sequences rare, yet found some public TCRs in many donors.

Per the germline V gene, CDR1 is SGDLS and CDR2 is YYNGEE. CDR3 size: 15 residues. V was pared by 5 bases and J by 3 bases, with 17 bases between. Primers included in the PCR were 60 Vbeta and 13 Jbeta primers. Assay: immunoSEQ multiplex PCR; the TCRdb copy retains only in-frame clones and omits some. Of over 200,000 clones listed, roughly 90% are singletons. As to this clone: Its antigen is undetermined.

The rearrangement joins TRBV9 to TRBJ1-1; TRBD1 is a possible D gene (6 bases). Sequencing was performed on PBMCs. This clonotype was sampled from a woman between 18 and 29 years old in good health and CMV-seronegative. The CDR3 DNA reads TGTGCCAGCAGTGAAGCCGGACAGATGTACACTGAAGCTTTCTTT. The encoded protein is CASSEAGQMYTEAFF.